These 10 T cell receptor beta chains originate from one sample sequenced in a study of blood T cells in healthy people across ages. PCR was performed a second time for roughly 7 to 12 cycles using a sample-barcoded 5' primer and a J-beta primer mix. TCRdb fed the 5' RACE reads into MiXCR, producing one record per CDR3 protein. The sample yields about 800,000 distinct CDR3 sequences, 55% to 75% seen once. What was sequenced was blood. The receptors were gathered from a man aged 25-40 years in good health.

This clonotype was detected a few times. The chain has TRBV5-1 and TRBJ2-1, with 8 positions matching TRBD2. The CDR3 has 14 residues. Germline V gene lookup returns CDR1 SGHRS and CDR2 YFSETQ. With 6 bases clipped from V and 2 bases from J, the junction kept 4 bases outside the gene matches. CDR3 in DNA: TGCGCCAGCAACTACGGGGGGGCCTACAATGAGCAGTTCTTC. Translating gives CASNYGGAYNEQFF.

The chain uses TRBV7-9 and TRBJ2-1; 8 bases map to TRBD2. The CDR3 sequence is 18 residues long. Trimming took 7 bases from V and 0 from J; bases not matched to a gene: 14. Per the germline V gene, CDR1 is SEHNR and CDR2 is FQNEAQ (reference sequence). The CDR3 loop is CASTKAGARAVSYNEQFF. The DNA of the CDR3 is TGTGCCAGCACCAAAGCGGGGGCCCGTGCGGTCTCCTACAATGAGCAGTTCTTC. The whole variable domain, remainder taken from reference TRBV7-9 and TRBJ2-1, is DTGVSQNPRHKITKRGQNVTFRCDPISEHNRLYWYRQTLGQGPEFLTYFQNEAQLEKSRLLSDRFSAERPKGSFSTLEIQRTEQGDSAMYLCASTKAGARAVSYNEQFFGPGTRLTVL.

This clonotype occurred many times. CDR3 DNA sequence: TGTGCCAGCAGCCAAGCCGCCAGCAACTATGGCTACACCTTC. Amino acids: CASSQAASNYGYTF. This chain links TRBV3-1 with TRBJ1-2; D remains ambiguous. CDR1 is LGHDT, CDR2 YNNKEL, per germline (reference sequence). V lost 1 base and J 2 bases, leaving 8 bases between the germline ends. The CDR3 length is 14 residues. The whole variable domain, filled in from reference TRBV3-1 and TRBJ1-2, reads DTAVSQTPKYLVTQMGNDKSIKCEQNLGHDTMYWYKQDSKKFLKIMFSYNNKELIINETVPNRFSPKSPDKAHLNLHINSLELGDSAVYFCASSQAASNYGYTFGSGTRLTVV.

This rearrangement joins TRBV10-3 to TRBJ2-2, with 7 nucleotides matching TRBD1. The CDR3 contains 15 residues. Germline V gene sequence: CDR1 ENHRY, CDR2 SYGVKD. Germline trimming cut 5 bases from V and 5 bases from J; bases unmatched to any gene: 8. This chain's CDR3 is CAISTPGQLTGELFF. CDR3 nucleotide sequence: TGTGCCATCAGTACCCCGGGACAGTTAACCGGGGAGCTGTTTTTT.

In its sample, this clonotype was seen once. The gene calls are TRBV5-1 and TRBJ2-5, with TRBD2 as a possible D gene (5 bases). Germline-derived CDR1 and CDR2 are SGHRS and YFSETQ. V was shortened by 0 bases and J by 4 bases, with 16 bases between the two germline ends. This CDR3 spans 16 amino acids. The CDR3 reads CASSLEFRGPVETQYF. The CDR3 coding sequence is TGCGCCAGCAGCTTGGAGTTTCGGGGTCCTGTAGAGACCCAGTACTTC.

This sequence joins TRBV11-3 and TRBJ2-3; 12 bases fit TRBD2. Per the germline V gene, CDR1 is SGHNT and CDR2 is YENEEA. The V gene end was trimmed by 3 bases and the J gene end by 7 bases; junction bases not matched to a gene: 8. The CDR3 consists of 16 residues. The CDR3 sequence: CASSFSSGGASYTQYF. The CDR3 DNA is TGTGCCAGCAGCTTTTCTAGCGGGGGGGCCTCATATACGCAGTATTTT.

This clonotype came up once. The chain joins TRBV10-3 to TRBJ2-7, with 7 nucleotides matching TRBD1. The germline CDR1 and CDR2 sequences are ENHRY and SYGVKD. CDR3 length: 16 residues. The V segment lost 6 bases and the J segment 1 base; nucleotides outside the gene matches: 12. This CDR3 reads CAISGRGTDHSYEQYF. DNA of the CDR3: TGTGCCATCAGCGGAAGAGGGACAGACCATTCCTACGAGCAGTACTTC.

The chain links TRBV20-1 to TRBJ1-2; D call uncertain. CDR1 is DFQATT and CDR2 is SNEGSKA in the germline V gene (reference sequence). This CDR3 is 14 amino acids long. With 0 bases removed from V and 8 bases from J, the gap between germline ends came to 16 bases. The CDR3 region is CSARDMVNLWGYTF. The CDR3 DNA is TGCAGTGCTAGAGATATGGTGAACCTATGGGGCTACACCTTC.

This clonotype occurred a few times. The chain combines TRBV27 with TRBJ2-5; D gene ambiguous. Germline CDR1 and CDR2: MNHEY and SMNVEV (reference sequence). The CDR3 is 13 residues long. Trimming removed 9 bases from V and 2 bases from J, with 13 bases in between. CDR3 region: CARRLTPQETQYF. Written as DNA, the CDR3 is TGTGCCAGGCGACTCACGCCTCAAGAGACCCAGTACTTC.

The V call is TRBV19, the J call TRBJ2-1, with D hard to call. Trimming cost V 4 bases and J 0 bases, with 13 bases left between them. Germline CDR1 and CDR2: LNHDA and SQIVND (reference sequence). CDR3 length equals 16 residues. CDR3 amino acids: CASSSRKSSSYNEQFF. The CDR3 DNA follows: TGTGCCAGTAGTAGCAGGAAGTCGAGCTCCTACAATGAGCAGTTCTTC.